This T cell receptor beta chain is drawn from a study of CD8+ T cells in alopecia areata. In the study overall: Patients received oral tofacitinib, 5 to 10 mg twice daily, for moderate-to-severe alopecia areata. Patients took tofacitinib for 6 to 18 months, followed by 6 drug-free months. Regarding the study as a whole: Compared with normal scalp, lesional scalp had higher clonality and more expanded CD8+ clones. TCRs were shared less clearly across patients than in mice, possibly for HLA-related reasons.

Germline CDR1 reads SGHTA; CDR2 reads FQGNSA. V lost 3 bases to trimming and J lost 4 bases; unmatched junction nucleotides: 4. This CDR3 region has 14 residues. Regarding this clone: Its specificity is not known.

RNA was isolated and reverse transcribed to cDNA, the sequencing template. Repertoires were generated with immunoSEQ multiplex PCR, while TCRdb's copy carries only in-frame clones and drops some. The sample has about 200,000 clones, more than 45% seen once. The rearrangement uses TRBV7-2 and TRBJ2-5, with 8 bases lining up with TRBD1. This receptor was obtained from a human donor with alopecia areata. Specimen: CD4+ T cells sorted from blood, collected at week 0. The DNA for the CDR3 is TGTGCCAGCAGCTTTAATGGACAGGGAGAGACCCAGTACTTC. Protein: CASSFNGQGETQYF.